A selection of T cell receptor beta chains follows, all from one sample in a study of identical twins. A single record per CDR3 protein comes from TCRdb applying MiXCR to the 5' RACE reads. The profile covers 500,000 or so distinct CDR3 sequences, with less than 25% appearing a single time and around 0.9% taken by the ten largest. This same sample was also part of a study on T cells expressing NK-cell markers.

The specimen was CD4+ T cells sorted from blood. These receptors originate from a woman in her late teens or twenties in good health. Both conserved end residues are part of each CDR3. Each record gives: clone size, J gene, V gene, CDR3 protein. Clone size appears in some rows only: once, few, many, or a class for an expanded clone.

clone size: many; J gene: TRBJ1-1; V gene: TRBV7-9; CDR3 protein: CASSLISEAFF
clone size: NA; J gene: TRBJ2-1; V gene: TRBV20-1; CDR3 protein: CSARILRGEQFF
clone size: NA; J gene: TRBJ2-1; V gene: TRBV5-1; CDR3 protein: CASSPGGQSSYNEQFF
clone size: few; J gene: TRBJ2-7; V gene: TRBV9; CDR3 protein: CARFRTGEYEQYF
clone size: many; J gene: TRBJ1-1; V gene: TRBV6-1; CDR3 protein: CASSNFHRGYTEAFF
clone size: NA; J gene: TRBJ2-1; V gene: TRBV12-5; CDR3 protein: CASGFRLAGVRSSYNEQFF
clone size: NA; J gene: TRBJ2-1; V gene: TRBV11-3; CDR3 protein: CASSLEAGGPNEQFF
clone size: many; J gene: TRBJ2-2; V gene: TRBV7-3; CDR3 protein: CASSSGQTNTGELFF
clone size: few; J gene: TRBJ2-4; V gene: TRBV7-2; CDR3 protein: CASSEQGDIQYF
clone size: few; J gene: TRBJ2-3; V gene: TRBV20-1; CDR3 protein: CSARDFQRGSGDTQYF
clone size: few; J gene: TRBJ1-1; V gene: TRBV6-1; CDR3 protein: CASRKTGLHEAFF
clone size: NA; J gene: TRBJ1-1; V gene: TRBV2; CDR3 protein: CASTLSLPGIEAFF
clone size: few; J gene: TRBJ2-1; V gene: TRBV5-1; CDR3 protein: CASSLGQTRSYNEQFF
clone size: NA; J gene: TRBJ1-2; V gene: TRBV25-1; CDR3 protein: CASSRDRDGYTF
clone size: few; J gene: TRBJ1-1; V gene: TRBV2; CDR3 protein: CASSPTLDSRAFF
clone size: few; J gene: TRBJ2-1; V gene: TRBV29-1; CDR3 protein: CSVGASRSQEQFF
clone size: medium-sized; J gene: TRBJ2-5; V gene: TRBV10-3; CDR3 protein: CAISESGGIGQETQYF
clone size: NA; J gene: TRBJ2-2; V gene: TRBV5-1; CDR3 protein: CASSLMNTGELFF
clone size: NA; J gene: TRBJ1-5; V gene: TRBV10-3; CDR3 protein: CAIGDRGKGASNQPQHF
clone size: NA; J gene: TRBJ2-1; V gene: TRBV12-3/TRBV12-4; CDR3 protein: CASRRGDNYNEQFF
clone size: few; J gene: TRBJ2-7; V gene: TRBV18; CDR3 protein: CASSPLAPPGEQYF
clone size: few; J gene: TRBJ2-1; V gene: TRBV10-3; CDR3 protein: CAIRKDQAGNEQFF
clone size: few; J gene: TRBJ2-1; V gene: TRBV20-1; CDR3 protein: CSAIALIAGRYNEQFF
clone size: NA; J gene: TRBJ2-1; V gene: TRBV15; CDR3 protein: CATSQRDANNNEQFF
clone size: few; J gene: TRBJ2-3; V gene: TRBV28; CDR3 protein: CASSGSATDTQYF
clone size: NA; J gene: TRBJ1-1; V gene: TRBV27; CDR3 protein: CASSASGGANTEAFF
clone size: NA; J gene: TRBJ1-5; V gene: TRBV15; CDR3 protein: CATSRDPGNQPQHF
clone size: few; J gene: TRBJ1-3; V gene: TRBV20-1; CDR3 protein: CSARVGSSGNTIYF
clone size: few; J gene: TRBJ1-5; V gene: TRBV4-1; CDR3 protein: CASSQDQVGRPQHF
clone size: NA; J gene: TRBJ2-1; V gene: TRBV11-2; CDR3 protein: CASSSLGAGGFSYNEQFF
clone size: NA; J gene: TRBJ2-2; V gene: TRBV19; CDR3 protein: CASSRQGAVGELFF
clone size: few; J gene: TRBJ1-2; V gene: TRBV25-1; CDR3 protein: CASSEYGTAYGYTF
clone size: few; J gene: TRBJ2-5; V gene: TRBV20-1; CDR3 protein: CSGFRGETQYF
clone size: once; J gene: TRBJ2-1; V gene: TRBV20-1; CDR3 protein: CSARDGGGVANEQFF
clone size: NA; J gene: TRBJ2-3; V gene: TRBV4-3; CDR3 protein: CASSQEDLTDTQYF
clone size: NA; J gene: TRBJ2-1; V gene: TRBV9; CDR3 protein: CASSVVGLAGYTMSEQFF
clone size: few; J gene: TRBJ2-7; V gene: TRBV5-1; CDR3 protein: CASSTVGQGYEQYF
clone size: NA; J gene: TRBJ2-5; V gene: TRBV9; CDR3 protein: CASSVTTQGTQYF
clone size: NA; J gene: TRBJ1-2; V gene: TRBV29-1; CDR3 protein: CSVRQGSYGYTF
clone size: few; J gene: TRBJ1-4; V gene: TRBV7-2; CDR3 protein: CASSSTVGTGWEEKLFF
clone size: few; J gene: TRBJ2-1; V gene: TRBV20-1; CDR3 protein: CSASTRGEQFF
clone size: NA; J gene: TRBJ2-1; V gene: TRBV5-1; CDR3 protein: CASSLPSGQYNEQFF
clone size: few; J gene: TRBJ2-1; V gene: TRBV25-1; CDR3 protein: CASSDPGTPYNEQFF
clone size: NA; J gene: TRBJ2-7; V gene: TRBV9; CDR3 protein: CASSLFGESSYEQYF
clone size: NA; J gene: TRBJ2-3; V gene: TRBV4-3; CDR3 protein: CASSQGASGIGDTQYF
clone size: NA; J gene: TRBJ2-1; V gene: TRBV20-1; CDR3 protein: CSARGRDTPYNEQFF
clone size: many; J gene: TRBJ1-6; V gene: TRBV5-1; CDR3 protein: CASSFGDGGSPLHF
clone size: few; J gene: TRBJ2-7; V gene: TRBV27; CDR3 protein: CASSWTGVGEQYF
clone size: NA; J gene: TRBJ2-2; V gene: TRBV4-2; CDR3 protein: CASSQGAGEGAGELFF
clone size: NA; J gene: TRBJ2-5; V gene: TRBV5-6; CDR3 protein: CASSTGGRETQYF
clone size: few; J gene: TRBJ1-2; V gene: TRBV12-3/TRBV12-4; CDR3 protein: CASSKRRTGDYGYTF
clone size: few; J gene: TRBJ1-5; V gene: TRBV20-1; CDR3 protein: CSVPGRGQPQHF
clone size: few; J gene: TRBJ2-1; V gene: TRBV20-1; CDR3 protein: CSARTTGGEQFF
clone size: NA; J gene: TRBJ2-5; V gene: TRBV29-1; CDR3 protein: CSVAHRDAETQYF
clone size: NA; J gene: TRBJ1-6; V gene: TRBV6-1; CDR3 protein: CATTPRRGNSPLHF
clone size: few; J gene: TRBJ2-2; V gene: TRBV20-1; CDR3 protein: CSARDLTGGNTGELFF